These T cell receptor beta chains were read from a single sample in a study of blood T cell repertoires in COVID-19. The table came from immunoSEQ multiplex PCR; TCRdb's copy has only in-frame clones and leaves some out. This sample has about 150,000 clones, with roughly 80% found just once. Material: peripheral blood. The receptor source for this set is a man aged 60 to 75 with acute or convalescent COVID-19. Both conserved end residues are part of each CDR3. D genes are given only for firm matches. Expanded clones are given a class, and other clones once, few, many or no size at all.

cdr3_nt cdr3_aa clone_size j_call d_call v_call
TGCGCCAGCAGCCAAGATCCACTAGCTTCCTACGAGCAGTACTTC CASSQDPLASYEQYF . TRBJ2-7 . TRBV4-1
TGTGCCAGCTCCCCTTCCCCCACAGGGCCGGGCAATCAGCCCCAGCATTTT CASSPSPTGPGNQPQHF . TRBJ1-5 . TRBV27
TGTGCCAGCAGTGAAGCCCGGGGGGCGTACAATGAGCAGTTCTTC CASSEARGAYNEQFF few TRBJ2-1 . TRBV6-1
TGTGCCAGCAGTTCCGTGGAGTTCCAGCCCCAGCATTTT CASSSVEFQPQHF few TRBJ1-5 . TRBV6-2/TRBV6-3
TGTGCCAGCAGTGAAGGGCGACAGGCTGCTAACTATGGCTACACCTTC CASSEGRQAANYGYTF once TRBJ1-2 . TRBV6-1
TGTGCCTGGAGTGTGCTCACTTCCGGGACAGGGGGCCGTGGCTACACCTTC CAWSVLTSGTGGRGYTF . TRBJ1-2 TRBD1 TRBV30
TGTGCCAGCATCAGGAACACCGGGGAGCTGTTTTTT CASIRNTGELFF . TRBJ2-2 . TRBV9
TGTGCCAGCAGCCCCCTCGGTCCGAATGGCGGGGCAGATACGCAGTATTTT CASSPLGPNGGADTQYF . TRBJ2-3 . TRBV9
TGTGCCAGCACCCTACGGGGTTCACCCCTCCACTTT CASTLRGSPLHF . TRBJ1-6 . TRBV25-1
TGTGCCACCAGTGATTTCGCTAGCACCGGGGAGCTGTTTTTT CATSDFASTGELFF . TRBJ2-2 . TRBV24-1
TGTGCCAGCAGCCTTCGGGGGACCAACACTGAAGCTTTCTTT CASSLRGTNTEAFF . TRBJ1-1 . TRBV3-1/TRBV3-2
TGCGCCAGCACACCCCGAGGGGCGGGAGGAGGAACAGATACGCAGTATTTT CASTPRGAGGGTDTQYF . TRBJ2-3 TRBD2 TRBV5-1
TGTGCCAGCAGCACGGGAGTTGGGACAGATACGCAGTATTTT CASSTGVGTDTQYF . TRBJ2-3 . TRBV6-6
TGTGCCAGTAGTCGCCTAACCTTCCGGGACAGGGGTTACGAGCAGTACTTC CASSRLTFRDRGYEQYF many TRBJ2-7 TRBD1 TRBV19
TGCGCCAGCAGCTTGGGGCGGAACCCCTCGGGGGAGACCCAGTACTTC CASSLGRNPSGETQYF . TRBJ2-5 . TRBV5-1
TGTGCCAGCGGGACTGGCACAGATACGCAGTATTTT CASGTGTDTQYF . TRBJ2-3 . TRBV6-5
TGTGCCAGCGCCCCCACTAGCGGGAGCGAGCAGTACTTC CASAPTSGSEQYF . TRBJ2-7 TRBD2 TRBV6-6
TGTGCCAGCAGTTACCTGGCCGGGCGGGCCGAAGCTTTCTTT CASSYLAGRAEAFF . TRBJ1-1 . TRBV6-6
TGTGCCAGCAGCTTAGATGGCCTTTATGGCTACACCTTC CASSLDGLYGYTF few TRBJ1-2 . TRBV7-9
TGCGCCAGCAGCCAAGAACTCCGGGTTAGCGGGCATTACTACGAGCAGTACTTC CASSQELRVSGHYYEQYF few TRBJ2-7 TRBD2 TRBV4-3
TGTGCCAGCAGCTTAGCAGCTTGTACGCAGTATTTT CASSLAACTQYF . TRBJ2-3 . TRBV7-7
TGTGCCACCAGCATTACAGGGGGCCCTAATCAGCCCCAGCATTTT CATSITGGPNQPQHF . TRBJ1-5 TRBD1 TRBV15
TGTGCCAGTAGTATCAGGGCCCCCTCAGGCCCCTTGGGGCCTTACAATGAGCAGTTCTTC CASSIRAPSGPLGPYNEQFF . TRBJ2-1 . TRBV19
TGTGCCAGCAGCCAAACTAGCGGGGGGGCGTGGGAGACCCAGTACTTC CASSQTSGGAWETQYF . TRBJ2-5 TRBD2 TRBV3-1/TRBV3-2
TGTGCCAGCAGCTCCGGACTAGCGGGGGAGAGACGCACAGATACGCAGTATTTT CASSSGLAGERRTDTQYF . TRBJ2-3 TRBD2 TRBV11-2
TGTGCCAGCAGTTTAAGGCGACAGGGGGGTGAAAAACTGTTTTTT CASSLRRQGGEKLFF . TRBJ1-4 TRBD1 TRBV28
TGTGCCAGCAGCCAAGGTGGCGGGTCCTCCTATAATTCACCCCTCCACTTT CASSQGGGSSYNSPLHF few TRBJ1-6 . TRBV3-1/TRBV3-2
TGTGCCAGCAGTTTACAGGGAGGGAGCAATCAGCCCCAGCATTTT CASSLQGGSNQPQHF . TRBJ1-5 . TRBV28
TGTGCCAGCAGCAAATCCCAGGGGGTAGGCGAGACCCAGTACTTC CASSKSQGVGETQYF . TRBJ2-5 TRBD1 TRBV9
TGTGCCAGCAGCAACCTACAGGGGGCAGGAACTGAAGCTTTCTTT CASSNLQGAGTEAFF . TRBJ1-1 . TRBV21-1
TGTGCCAGCAGGGGGGACAGCGGCTCCTACAATGAGCAGTTCTTC CASRGDSGSYNEQFF . TRBJ2-1 TRBD1 TRBV6-4
TGTGCCAGCTCACCACGGGGCAGTAATGAAAAACTGTTTTTT CASSPRGSNEKLFF . TRBJ1-4 . TRBV18
TGCGCCAGCAGCACCTATGACAGATACAATGAGCAGTTCTTC CASSTYDRYNEQFF . TRBJ2-1 . TRBV4-1
TGTGCCAGCAGTTCGACAGGGGGAGGGTCCTACGAGCAGTACTTC CASSSTGGGSYEQYF . TRBJ2-7 TRBD1 TRBV28
TGTGCCAGCTCACTACAACTAGCGGGGGGGAGCGAGCAGTACTTC CASSLQLAGGSEQYF . TRBJ2-7 TRBD2 TRBV18
TGTGCCAGCAGCTCAGCCCGACAGGGATCTGGAAACACCATATATTTT CASSSARQGSGNTIYF . TRBJ1-3 TRBD1 TRBV7-6
TGTGCCAGCAGCGTTGAAATCTCTCGGGGTACTGAAGCTTTCTTT CASSVEISRGTEAFF . TRBJ1-1 . TRBV5-4
TGTGCCAGCAGCCAAGAAGGCGGGTACAATCAGCCCCAGCATTTT CASSQEGGYNQPQHF . TRBJ1-5 . TRBV3-1/TRBV3-2
TGCAGCGTTCCGGCGGGGGCCCAAGAGACCCAGTACTTC CSVPAGAQETQYF . TRBJ2-5 . TRBV29-1
TGTGCCAGCAGCTTAGGTCAGGGGTCCTACGAGCAGTACTTC CASSLGQGSYEQYF . TRBJ2-7 . TRBV5-6
TGTGCCAGTTACAGGGTGAGGCCCTACGAGCAGTACTTC CASYRVRPYEQYF . TRBJ2-7 . TRBV28
TGTGCCAGCAGCTTAATCCTGACAGGGGACTACGAGCAGTACTTC CASSLILTGDYEQYF once TRBJ2-7 TRBD1 TRBV7-9
TGTGCCAGTAGTATACTCGGCGGCTCTGGAAACACCATATATTTT CASSILGGSGNTIYF . TRBJ1-3 . TRBV19
TGTGCCAGCAGCCCTAAGGGGGGGGACAACTGGGGCTACACCTTC CASSPKGGDNWGYTF once TRBJ1-2 . TRBV7-2
TGTGCCAGCAGTAGGGGTCTAGGTTCACCCCTCCACTTT CASSRGLGSPLHF . TRBJ1-6 . TRBV2
TGTGCCAGCAGTTTCAGGGGGACCTATGGCTACACCTTC CASSFRGTYGYTF . TRBJ1-2 TRBD1 TRBV27